This T cell receptor (beta chain) was documented in a study of T cells in Graves' hyperthyroidism and ophthalmopathy. Germline V CDR1 and CDR2: SGHRS, YFSETQ. This CDR3 has 16 residues. The V gene end was trimmed by 6 bases and the J gene end by 6 bases; junction bases not matched to a gene: 16. Isolation of PBMCs was performed on around 9.4 ml fresh peripheral blood. This clonotype was detected many times. Its target is unknown. From RNA transcripts, TCR beta CDR3 regions were amplified. HTBI primers drove first-round RT-PCR of the TCR CDR3. In TCRdb, the multiplex PCR reads were re-called with MiXCR into one record per CDR3 protein. The sample records over 250,000 distinct CDR3 sequences, approximately 26% being singletons. Study findings and constraints: By a 13 V-J model, ophthalmopathy was set apart from stable hyperthyroidism.

Sequencing was done on a sample of blood. This TCR was sampled from a man aged 35-49 years with Graves' hyperthyroidism that later progressed to Graves' ophthalmopathy. J is TRBJ2-7 and V is TRBV5-1, with 9 bases fitting TRBD1. The CDR3 DNA is TGCGCCAGCAAGCGGGGTGGGACAGGGAACCCTGCCGAGCAGTACTTC. Its translation: CASKRGGTGNPAEQYF.